This TCR beta chain derives from a study of CD8 T cells in Susac syndrome. The T cells that were sequenced for TCR beta were CD8+ and CD4+ cells from blood. The multiple sclerosis control group comprised treatment-naive patients with stable or active relapsing-remitting disease. The authors negatively isolated CD8+ and CD4+ T cells and FACS-enriched TEMRA cells. Germline lookup yields CDR1 SGHRS and CDR2 YFSETQ. V was clipped by 7 bases and J by 0 bases, with 14 bases between them. The CDR3 has 14 amino acids. Random-hexamer reverse transcription was applied to roughly 0.5 to 1 ug RNA. Amplification of TCR beta CDR3 across 54 Vbeta and 13 Jbeta was performed with immunoSEQ multiplex PCR. TCRdb analysed the immunoSEQ multiplex PCR reads with MiXCR anew, one entry per CDR3 protein. The sample yields 160,000 or so distinct CDR3 sequences, roughly 94% seen once.

Specimen: CD4+ T cells from PBMCs. This sequence originates from a human donor with multiple sclerosis. J is TRBJ2-7 and V is TRBV5-1, with D maybe TRBD1 (5 bases). Here the CDR3 DNA reads TGCGCCAGCGCAGACAGTAGGAGCTCCTACGAGCAGTACTTC. The encoded protein is CASADSRSSYEQYF.